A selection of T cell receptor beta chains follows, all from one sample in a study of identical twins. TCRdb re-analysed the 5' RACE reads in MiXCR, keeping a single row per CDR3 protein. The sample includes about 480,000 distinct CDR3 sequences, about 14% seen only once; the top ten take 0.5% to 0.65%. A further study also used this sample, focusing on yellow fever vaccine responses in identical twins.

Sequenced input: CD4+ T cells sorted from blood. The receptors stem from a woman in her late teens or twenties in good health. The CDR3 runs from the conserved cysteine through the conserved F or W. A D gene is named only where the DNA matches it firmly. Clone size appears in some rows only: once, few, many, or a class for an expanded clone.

cdr3_nt: TGTGCCAGCAGCTTACAGTCTAGCGGGGGTTACGAGCAGTACTTC
cdr3_aa: CASSLQSSGGYEQYF
cdr3_length: 15
clone_size: NA
v_call: TRBV7-3
d_call: TRBD2
j_call: TRBJ2-7

cdr3_nt: TGCAGTGCTAGAGCTGGGACTTCCTACGAGCAGTACTTC
cdr3_aa: CSARAGTSYEQYF
cdr3_length: 13
clone_size: many
v_call: TRBV20-1
d_call: NA
j_call: TRBJ2-7

cdr3_nt: TGCAGTGCTAGGAAAGGGGGGGCGTCCTACGAGCAGTACTTC
cdr3_aa: CSARKGGASYEQYF
cdr3_length: 14
clone_size: NA
v_call: TRBV20-1
d_call: NA
j_call: TRBJ2-7

cdr3_nt: TGTGCCAGCAGTTCCGGACAACCTTTCACCTACGAGCAGTACTTC
cdr3_aa: CASSSGQPFTYEQYF
cdr3_length: 15
clone_size: NA
v_call: TRBV27
d_call: NA
j_call: TRBJ2-7

cdr3_nt: TGTGCCAGCAGCTTAGGAGGCGGCGCGGGCTCCTACAATGAGCAGTTCTTC
cdr3_aa: CASSLGGGAGSYNEQFF
cdr3_length: 17
clone_size: few
v_call: TRBV11-3
d_call: NA
j_call: TRBJ2-1

cdr3_nt: TGCGCCAGCAGCCTGTCAAGTAGCGGGAGCTTTTATGAGCAGTTCTTC
cdr3_aa: CASSLSSSGSFYEQFF
cdr3_length: 16
clone_size: NA
v_call: TRBV4-3
d_call: TRBD2
j_call: TRBJ2-1

cdr3_nt: TGTGCCAGCAGTTTGACCGGGGTTGAGCAGTTCTTC
cdr3_aa: CASSLTGVEQFF
cdr3_length: 12
clone_size: few
v_call: TRBV12-3/TRBV12-4
d_call: NA
j_call: TRBJ2-1

cdr3_nt: TGTGCCAGCAGCTTAAAGGGGGAGGTTTGGGAGACCCAGTACTTC
cdr3_aa: CASSLKGEVWETQYF
cdr3_length: 15
clone_size: NA
v_call: TRBV7-3
d_call: NA
j_call: TRBJ2-5

cdr3_nt: TGTGCCAGCGAAAAAGGCTCAGATACGCAGTATTTT
cdr3_aa: CASEKGSDTQYF
cdr3_length: 12
clone_size: few
v_call: TRBV2
d_call: NA
j_call: TRBJ2-3

cdr3_nt: TGCGCCAGCAGCTTGGACGGGGTGGGCAATCAGCCCCAGCATTTT
cdr3_aa: CASSLDGVGNQPQHF
cdr3_length: 15
clone_size: few
v_call: TRBV5-1
d_call: NA
j_call: TRBJ1-5

cdr3_nt: TGTGCCAGCAGCCCCTCGACGGGGGCTGGGGAGCAGTACTTC
cdr3_aa: CASSPSTGAGEQYF
cdr3_length: 14
clone_size: NA
v_call: TRBV7-2
d_call: NA
j_call: TRBJ2-7

cdr3_nt: TGCAGTGCGAGAGATGGCAGAGGAAGCACAGATACGCAGTATTTT
cdr3_aa: CSARDGRGSTDTQYF
cdr3_length: 15
clone_size: NA
v_call: TRBV20-1
d_call: NA
j_call: TRBJ2-3

cdr3_nt: TGCAGTGCTAGGACGGGCCCGGGTTCTAGCAATCAGCCCCAGCATTTT
cdr3_aa: CSARTGPGSSNQPQHF
cdr3_length: 16
clone_size: NA
v_call: TRBV20-1
d_call: NA
j_call: TRBJ1-5

cdr3_nt: TGTGCCAGCAGTTACTCCTTTAGCCGGGGCTACGAGCAGTACTTC
cdr3_aa: CASSYSFSRGYEQYF
cdr3_length: 15
clone_size: NA
v_call: TRBV6-5
d_call: NA
j_call: TRBJ2-7

cdr3_nt: TGCAGTGCTACCGGGGACAGGCCGGGCTTTTATGGCTACACCTTC
cdr3_aa: CSATGDRPGFYGYTF
cdr3_length: 15
clone_size: few
v_call: TRBV20-1
d_call: TRBD1
j_call: TRBJ1-2

cdr3_nt: TGCAGCGTTGTCTCGACTAGAGGCTATGAGCAGTTCTTC
cdr3_aa: CSVVSTRGYEQFF
cdr3_length: 13
clone_size: many
v_call: TRBV29-1
d_call: NA
j_call: TRBJ2-1

cdr3_nt: TGTGCCAGCAGTTTAGGGGGGTCGAAGAACACTGAAGCTTTCTTT
cdr3_aa: CASSLGGSKNTEAFF
cdr3_length: 15
clone_size: few
v_call: TRBV12-3/TRBV12-4
d_call: NA
j_call: TRBJ1-1

cdr3_nt: TGCAGTGCTAGAGCACCGGGGGAGACCCAGTACTTC
cdr3_aa: CSARAPGETQYF
cdr3_length: 12
clone_size: many
v_call: TRBV20-1
d_call: NA
j_call: TRBJ2-5

cdr3_nt: TGTGCCAGCCCCGACGGCTCTGGGGCCAACGTCCTGACTTTC
cdr3_aa: CASPDGSGANVLTF
cdr3_length: 14
clone_size: NA
v_call: TRBV7-9
d_call: NA
j_call: TRBJ2-6

cdr3_nt: TGTGCCAGCAGCTTAGCACTAGCGGGGGGGCGCAATGAGCAGTTCTTC
cdr3_aa: CASSLALAGGRNEQFF
cdr3_length: 16
clone_size: few
v_call: TRBV7-8
d_call: TRBD2
j_call: TRBJ2-1

cdr3_nt: TGCAGTGCTAGACCCCCCCAGGGACTCTACTATGGCTACACCTTC
cdr3_aa: CSARPPQGLYYGYTF
cdr3_length: 15
clone_size: many
v_call: TRBV20-1
d_call: NA
j_call: TRBJ1-2

cdr3_nt: TGTGCCAGCAGCTTAGAAACAGGGGGCACCGGGGAGCTGTTTTTT
cdr3_aa: CASSLETGGTGELFF
cdr3_length: 15
clone_size: many
v_call: TRBV7-8
d_call: TRBD1
j_call: TRBJ2-2

cdr3_nt: TGCGCCAGCAGTTCGGGACAGAACCAAGAGACCCAGTACTTC
cdr3_aa: CASSSGQNQETQYF
cdr3_length: 14
clone_size: few
v_call: TRBV10-1
d_call: TRBD1
j_call: TRBJ2-5

cdr3_nt: TGTGCCAGCAGCTCTGATGGACAGGTTGGAAACACCATATATTTT
cdr3_aa: CASSSDGQVGNTIYF
cdr3_length: 15
clone_size: few
v_call: TRBV7-9
d_call: TRBD1
j_call: TRBJ1-3

cdr3_nt: TGTGCCAGCAGCCCTTTGACCGACAGAAGCACAGATACGCAGTATTTT
cdr3_aa: CASSPLTDRSTDTQYF
cdr3_length: 16
clone_size: many
v_call: TRBV4-2
d_call: NA
j_call: TRBJ2-3

cdr3_nt: TGCGCCAGCAGCACCGGGACAAGGGTAACCGGGGAGCTGTTTTTT
cdr3_aa: CASSTGTRVTGELFF
cdr3_length: 15
clone_size: NA
v_call: TRBV5-1
d_call: NA
j_call: TRBJ2-2

cdr3_nt: TGCAGCGTTGCGCGGGCCACACAGATGAGGGAGCAGTTCTTC
cdr3_aa: CSVARATQMREQFF
cdr3_length: 14
clone_size: NA
v_call: TRBV29-1
d_call: NA
j_call: TRBJ2-1

cdr3_nt: TGCGCCAGCAGCTGGGGGAGAGAGGTTGGGGCCAACGTCCTGACTTTC
cdr3_aa: CASSWGREVGANVLTF
cdr3_length: 16
clone_size: NA
v_call: TRBV5-1
d_call: NA
j_call: TRBJ2-6

cdr3_nt: TGTGCCAGCAGTATCTCTTCCAGGGGGTCCTACGAGCAGTACTTC
cdr3_aa: CASSISSRGSYEQYF
cdr3_length: 15
clone_size: few
v_call: TRBV27
d_call: TRBD1
j_call: TRBJ2-7

cdr3_nt: TGCGCCAGCAGCTTGGGGTCCCACCCTTTGTCCGGGGAGCTGTTTTTT
cdr3_aa: CASSLGSHPLSGELFF
cdr3_length: 16
clone_size: NA
v_call: TRBV5-1
d_call: NA
j_call: TRBJ2-2

cdr3_nt: TGTGCCAGTAGCGCGGGATTTAAGGAGCAGTACTTC
cdr3_aa: CASSAGFKEQYF
cdr3_length: 12
clone_size: NA
v_call: TRBV28
d_call: NA
j_call: TRBJ2-7

cdr3_nt: TGCGCCAGCAGCCAGGGCCCGACAGGCCAAGAGACCCAGTACTTC
cdr3_aa: CASSQGPTGQETQYF
cdr3_length: 15
clone_size: NA
v_call: TRBV4-3
d_call: NA
j_call: TRBJ2-5

cdr3_nt: TGTGCCACCAGTTCGCATCGGGGCTACACCTTC
cdr3_aa: CATSSHRGYTF
cdr3_length: 11
clone_size: few
v_call: TRBV24-1
d_call: NA
j_call: TRBJ1-2

cdr3_nt: TGCAGTGCTAGAGATGGGACAGTGCCTACGCAGTATTTT
cdr3_aa: CSARDGTVPTQYF
cdr3_length: 13
clone_size: few
v_call: TRBV20-1
d_call: TRBD1
j_call: TRBJ2-3

cdr3_nt: TGTGCCAGCAGCCAACCGGGACTAGGGTTTGAAAACATTCAGTACTTC
cdr3_aa: CASSQPGLGFENIQYF
cdr3_length: 16
clone_size: NA
v_call: TRBV3-1
d_call: TRBD2
j_call: TRBJ2-4

cdr3_nt: TGTGCCAGCAGCCCCTACGGACAGGGGAGCTATGAGCAGTTCTTC
cdr3_aa: CASSPYGQGSYEQFF
cdr3_length: 15
clone_size: NA
v_call: TRBV7-6
d_call: TRBD1
j_call: TRBJ2-1

cdr3_nt: TGTGCCAGCAGCCATATCCGGAATGAAAAACTGTTTTTT
cdr3_aa: CASSHIRNEKLFF
cdr3_length: 13
clone_size: many
v_call: TRBV3-1
d_call: NA
j_call: TRBJ1-4

cdr3_nt: TGTGCCAGCAGCCAATCCCCCAGGGAAGATACGCAGTATTTT
cdr3_aa: CASSQSPREDTQYF
cdr3_length: 14
clone_size: few
v_call: TRBV3-1
d_call: NA
j_call: TRBJ2-3

cdr3_nt: TGCGCCAGCAGATTTAAAGAGACCCAGTACTTC
cdr3_aa: CASRFKETQYF
cdr3_length: 11
clone_size: few
v_call: TRBV5-1
d_call: NA
j_call: TRBJ2-5

cdr3_nt: TGTGCCAGCAGCTTCGTTAGGGACGCTGGCTACACCTTC
cdr3_aa: CASSFVRDAGYTF
cdr3_length: 13
clone_size: few
v_call: TRBV7-9
d_call: NA
j_call: TRBJ1-2

cdr3_nt: TGTGCCTGGATGGACAGGGTCAATGAGCAGTTCTTC
cdr3_aa: CAWMDRVNEQFF
cdr3_length: 12
clone_size: NA
v_call: TRBV30
d_call: TRBD1
j_call: TRBJ2-1

cdr3_nt: TGTGCCAGCAGTTTTATGGGTCGGGAGACCCAGTACTTC
cdr3_aa: CASSFMGRETQYF
cdr3_length: 13
clone_size: NA
v_call: TRBV12-3/TRBV12-4
d_call: NA
j_call: TRBJ2-5

cdr3_nt: TGTGCCAGCAGCCCCGCCGGCACAGGGGAGCAGTACTTC
cdr3_aa: CASSPAGTGEQYF
cdr3_length: 13
clone_size: many
v_call: TRBV3-1
d_call: NA
j_call: TRBJ2-7

cdr3_nt: TGTGCCACCAGTGATTTCCGACGGTACACAGATACGCAGTATTTT
cdr3_aa: CATSDFRRYTDTQYF
cdr3_length: 15
clone_size: NA
v_call: TRBV24-1
d_call: NA
j_call: TRBJ2-3

cdr3_nt: TGCGCCAGCAGCTCCGGTTCGGCGCGAGAGCAGTACTTC
cdr3_aa: CASSSGSAREQYF
cdr3_length: 13
clone_size: few
v_call: TRBV5-1
d_call: NA
j_call: TRBJ2-7

cdr3_nt: TGCGCCAGCAGCCACGAAAGACAGGGGTTAAGGGAGACCCAGTACTTC
cdr3_aa: CASSHERQGLRETQYF
cdr3_length: 16
clone_size: once
v_call: TRBV4-1
d_call: TRBD1
j_call: TRBJ2-5

cdr3_nt: TGTGCCAGCAGCCGAGGACTAGCGGGGTCCTACAATGAGCAGTTCTTC
cdr3_aa: CASSRGLAGSYNEQFF
cdr3_length: 16
clone_size: many
v_call: TRBV14
d_call: TRBD2
j_call: TRBJ2-1

cdr3_nt: TGTGCCAGCAGCCAACGGACAGGGGGCTTAAACACCGGGGAGCTGTTTTTT
cdr3_aa: CASSQRTGGLNTGELFF
cdr3_length: 17
clone_size: NA
v_call: TRBV14
d_call: TRBD1
j_call: TRBJ2-2

cdr3_nt: TGTGCCAGCATGAGGGACAGGGATGGGGCGAAGCAGTACTTC
cdr3_aa: CASMRDRDGAKQYF
cdr3_length: 14
clone_size: NA
v_call: TRBV6-2/TRBV6-3
d_call: TRBD1
j_call: TRBJ2-7

cdr3_nt: TGTGCCAGCAGCCCATCAGACGTCGACACTGAAGCTTTCTTT
cdr3_aa: CASSPSDVDTEAFF
cdr3_length: 14
clone_size: few
v_call: TRBV3-1
d_call: NA
j_call: TRBJ1-1

cdr3_nt: TGCGCCAGCAGCTTGTACGAAGCGGGGGGGACAGATACGCAGTATTTT
cdr3_aa: CASSLYEAGGTDTQYF
cdr3_length: 16
clone_size: NA
v_call: TRBV5-1
d_call: TRBD2
j_call: TRBJ2-3

cdr3_nt: TGTGCCAGCAGTTTAAACGTAAATTCTGAAGCTTTCTTT
cdr3_aa: CASSLNVNSEAFF
cdr3_length: 13
clone_size: few
v_call: TRBV12-3/TRBV12-4
d_call: NA
j_call: TRBJ1-1

cdr3_nt: TGTGCCAGCAGTTTAAAGGGACTACCCAGTCAAGAGACCCAGTACTTC
cdr3_aa: CASSLKGLPSQETQYF
cdr3_length: 16
clone_size: NA
v_call: TRBV12-3/TRBV12-4
d_call: TRBD2
j_call: TRBJ2-5